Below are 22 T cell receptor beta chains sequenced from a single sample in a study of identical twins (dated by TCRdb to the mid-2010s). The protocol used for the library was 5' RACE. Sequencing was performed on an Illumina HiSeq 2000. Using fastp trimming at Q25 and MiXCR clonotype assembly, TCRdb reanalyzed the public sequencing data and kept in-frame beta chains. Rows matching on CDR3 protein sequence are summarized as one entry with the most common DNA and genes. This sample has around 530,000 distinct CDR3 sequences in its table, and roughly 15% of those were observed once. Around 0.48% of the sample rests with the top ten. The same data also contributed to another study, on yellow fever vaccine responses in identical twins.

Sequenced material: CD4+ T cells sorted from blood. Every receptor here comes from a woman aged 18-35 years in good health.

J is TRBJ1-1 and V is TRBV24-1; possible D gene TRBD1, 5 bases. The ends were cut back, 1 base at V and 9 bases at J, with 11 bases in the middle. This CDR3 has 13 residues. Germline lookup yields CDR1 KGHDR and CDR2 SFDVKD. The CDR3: CATSDFGRGQAFF. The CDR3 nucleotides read TGTGCCACCAGTGATTTTGGGAGGGGACAAGCTTTCTTT.

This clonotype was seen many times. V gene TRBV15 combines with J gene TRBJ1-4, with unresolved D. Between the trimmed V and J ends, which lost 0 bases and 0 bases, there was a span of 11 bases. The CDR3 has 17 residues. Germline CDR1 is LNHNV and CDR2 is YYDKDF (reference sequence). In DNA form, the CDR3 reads TGTGCCACCAGCAGAGATTTCCAGGCTGCAACTAATGAAAAACTGTTTTTT. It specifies CATSRDFQAATNEKLFF.

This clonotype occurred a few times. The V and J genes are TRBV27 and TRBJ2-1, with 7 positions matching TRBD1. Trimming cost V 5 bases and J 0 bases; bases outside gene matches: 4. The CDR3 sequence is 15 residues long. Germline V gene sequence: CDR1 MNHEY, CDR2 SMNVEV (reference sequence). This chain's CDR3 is CASSVGQLSYNEQFF. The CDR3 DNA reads TGTGCCAGCAGTGTGGGACAGCTCTCCTACAATGAGCAGTTCTTC.

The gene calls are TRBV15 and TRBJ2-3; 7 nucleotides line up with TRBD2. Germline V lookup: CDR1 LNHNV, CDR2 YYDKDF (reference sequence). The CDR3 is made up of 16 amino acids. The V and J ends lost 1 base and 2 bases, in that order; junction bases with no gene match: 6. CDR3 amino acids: CATSRGVAGNTDTQYF. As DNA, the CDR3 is TGTGCCACCAGCAGAGGAGTAGCGGGTAACACAGATACGCAGTATTTT.

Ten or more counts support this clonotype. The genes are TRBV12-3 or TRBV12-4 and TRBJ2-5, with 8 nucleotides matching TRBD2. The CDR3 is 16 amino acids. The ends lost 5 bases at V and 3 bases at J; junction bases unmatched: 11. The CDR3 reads CASSPRGGGRKETQYF. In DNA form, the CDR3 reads TGTGCCAGCAGTCCTCGGGGAGGCGGGAGGAAAGAGACCCAGTACTTC.

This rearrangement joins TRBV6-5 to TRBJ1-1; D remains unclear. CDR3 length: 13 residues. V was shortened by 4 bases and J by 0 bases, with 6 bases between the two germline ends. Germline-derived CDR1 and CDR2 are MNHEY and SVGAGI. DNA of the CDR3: TGTGCCAGCAGTTCATCGGTGAACACTGAAGCTTTCTTT. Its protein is CASSSSVNTEAFF.

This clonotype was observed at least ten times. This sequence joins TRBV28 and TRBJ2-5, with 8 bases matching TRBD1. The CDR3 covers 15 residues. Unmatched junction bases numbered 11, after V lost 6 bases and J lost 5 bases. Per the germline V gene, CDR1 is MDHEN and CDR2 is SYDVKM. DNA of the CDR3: TGTGCCAGCAGGAGAACACAGGGGGAATGGGAGACCCAGTACTTC. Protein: CASRRTQGEWETQYF. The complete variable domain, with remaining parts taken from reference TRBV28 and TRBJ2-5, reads DVKVTQSSRYLVKRTGEKVFLECVQDMDHENMFWYRQDPGLGLRLIYFSYDVKMKEKGDIPEGYSVSREKKERFSLILESASTNQTSMYLCASRRTQGEWETQYFGPGTRLLVL.

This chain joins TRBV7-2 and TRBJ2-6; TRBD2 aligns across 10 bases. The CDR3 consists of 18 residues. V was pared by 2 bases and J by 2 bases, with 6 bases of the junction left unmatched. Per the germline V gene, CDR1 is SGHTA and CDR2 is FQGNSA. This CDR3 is CASSLWLAGAPGANVLTF. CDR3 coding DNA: TGTGCCAGCAGCTTATGGCTAGCGGGAGCTCCTGGGGCCAACGTCCTGACTTTC.

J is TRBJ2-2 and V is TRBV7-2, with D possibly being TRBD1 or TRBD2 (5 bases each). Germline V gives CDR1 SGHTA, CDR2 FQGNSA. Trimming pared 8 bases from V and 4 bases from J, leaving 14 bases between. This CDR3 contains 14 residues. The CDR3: CASREAGSTGELFF. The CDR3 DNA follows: TGTGCCAGCCGGGAAGCAGGGTCCACCGGGGAGCTGTTTTTT.

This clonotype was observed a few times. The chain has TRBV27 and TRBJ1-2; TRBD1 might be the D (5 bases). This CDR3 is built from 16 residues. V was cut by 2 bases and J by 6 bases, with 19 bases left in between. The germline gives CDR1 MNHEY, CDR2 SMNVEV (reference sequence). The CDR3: CASSLNGAGIGHGYTF. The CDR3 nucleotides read TGTGCCAGCAGTTTAAATGGAGCAGGGATTGGGCATGGCTACACCTTC.

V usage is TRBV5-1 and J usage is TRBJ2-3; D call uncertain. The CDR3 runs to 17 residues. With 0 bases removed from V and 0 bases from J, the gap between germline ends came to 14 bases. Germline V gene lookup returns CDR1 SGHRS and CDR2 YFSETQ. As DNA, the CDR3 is TGCGCCAGCAGCTTGGGAGGTAGCTCACGTAGCACAGATACGCAGTATTTT. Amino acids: CASSLGGSSRSTDTQYF.

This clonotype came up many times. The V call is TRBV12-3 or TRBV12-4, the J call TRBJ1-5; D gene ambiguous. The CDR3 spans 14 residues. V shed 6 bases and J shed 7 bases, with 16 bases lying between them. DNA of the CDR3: TGTGCCAGCAGCCTCCGTTTGGTGGGACAGCCCCAGCATTTT. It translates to CASSLRLVGQPQHF.

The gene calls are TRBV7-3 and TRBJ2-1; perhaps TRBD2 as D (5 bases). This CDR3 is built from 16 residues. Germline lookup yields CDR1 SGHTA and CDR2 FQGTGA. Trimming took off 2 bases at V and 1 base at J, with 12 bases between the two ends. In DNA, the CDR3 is TGTGCCAGCAGCTTAGTCGGGGAGTGGTCCTACAATGAGCAGTTCTTC. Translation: CASSLVGEWSYNEQFF.

In DNA form, the CDR3 reads TGTGCCGCGAGGGTGGGGAACTATGGCTACACCTTC. Residues: CAARVGNYGYTF. This chain uses TRBV2 with TRBJ1-2; no reliable D call. Trimming removed 11 bases from V and 2 bases from J, with 12 bases in between. CDR3 length equals 12 residues. Germline loops: CDR1 SNHLY, CDR2 FYNNEI.

The CDR3 loop reads CASRKTVYNEQFF. The CDR3 nucleotides read TGTGCCAGCAGAAAGACAGTCTACAATGAGCAGTTCTTC. This sequence joins TRBV6-1 and TRBJ2-1, with D possibly being TRBD1 (5 bases). Germline CDR1 is MNHNS and CDR2 is SASEGT. This CDR3 is 13 amino acids long. V lost 6 bases, J lost 3 bases, and 9 bases lay in between.

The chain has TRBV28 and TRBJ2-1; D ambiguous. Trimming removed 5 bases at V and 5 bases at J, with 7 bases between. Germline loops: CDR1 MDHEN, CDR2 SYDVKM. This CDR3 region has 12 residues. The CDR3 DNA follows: TGTGCCAGCAGTGGCTACAACAATGAGCAGTTCTTC. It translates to CASSGYNNEQFF.

Here the CDR3 reads CASSLVTGGGETQYF. In DNA, the CDR3 is TGTGCCAGCAGCTTAGTGACAGGGGGCGGTGAGACCCAGTACTTC. This sequence joins TRBV7-9 and TRBJ2-5; 10 bases are shared with TRBD1. V was clipped by 1 base and J by 5 bases; unmatched bases: 4. This CDR3 contains 15 residues. Germline CDR1 SEHNR, CDR2 FQNEAQ (reference sequence).

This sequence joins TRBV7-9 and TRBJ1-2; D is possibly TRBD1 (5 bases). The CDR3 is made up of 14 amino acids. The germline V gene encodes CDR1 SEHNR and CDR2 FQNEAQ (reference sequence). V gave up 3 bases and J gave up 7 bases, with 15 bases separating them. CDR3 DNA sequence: TGTGCCAGCAGCTTTAGCAGGGCTGTGAGTGGCTACACCTTC. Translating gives CASSFSRAVSGYTF. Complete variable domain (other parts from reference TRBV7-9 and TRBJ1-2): DTGVSQNPRHKITKRGQNVTFRCDPISEHNRLYWYRQTLGQGPEFLTYFQNEAQLEKSRLLSDRFSAERPKGSFSTLEIQRTEQGDSAMYLCASSFSRAVSGYTFGSGTRLTVV.

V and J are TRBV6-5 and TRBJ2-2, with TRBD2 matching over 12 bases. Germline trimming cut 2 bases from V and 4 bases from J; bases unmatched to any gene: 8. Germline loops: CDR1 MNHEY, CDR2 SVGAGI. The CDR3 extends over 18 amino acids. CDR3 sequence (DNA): TGTGCCAGCAGTTACAGGCTAGCGGGGGGGCCGGGCACCGGGGAGCTGTTTTTT. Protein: CASSYRLAGGPGTGELFF.

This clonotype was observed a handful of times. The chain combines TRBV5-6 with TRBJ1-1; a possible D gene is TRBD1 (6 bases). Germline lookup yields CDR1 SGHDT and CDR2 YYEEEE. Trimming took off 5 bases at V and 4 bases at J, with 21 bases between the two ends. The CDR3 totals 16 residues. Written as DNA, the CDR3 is TGTGCCAGCAGGCTTGGGCTGGGCACAGGGACCACTGAAGCTTTCTTT. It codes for CASRLGLGTGTTEAFF.

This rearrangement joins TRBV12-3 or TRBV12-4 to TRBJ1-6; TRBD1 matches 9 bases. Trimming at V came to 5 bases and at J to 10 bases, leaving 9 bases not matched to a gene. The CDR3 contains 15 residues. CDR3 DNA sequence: TGTGCCAGCAGTGGTAAAACAGGGGGCGGCTCACCCCTCCACTTT. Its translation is CASSGKTGGGSPLHF.

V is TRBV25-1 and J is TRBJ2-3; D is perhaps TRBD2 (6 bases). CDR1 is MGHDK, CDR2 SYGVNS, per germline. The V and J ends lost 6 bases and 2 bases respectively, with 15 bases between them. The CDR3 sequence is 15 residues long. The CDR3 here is CASSPKTRLTDTQYF. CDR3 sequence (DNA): TGTGCCAGCAGCCCGAAGACTAGACTCACAGATACGCAGTATTTT.